Described below is a single TCR beta chain sequence and its context. The target antigen is unknown. Once RNA had been extracted, it was reverse transcribed into cDNA to act as the sequencing template. TCRdb's table, derived via immunoSEQ multiplex PCR, lists solely in-frame clones and lacks some. The sample has over 150,000 clones, 58% seen once; the top ten hold 10% to 15%. As to treatment: oral pan-JAK inhibitor, 5-10 mg twice daily. V gave up 5 bases and J gave up 5 bases, with 12 bases separating them. Germline values: CDR1 SGHAT, CDR2 FQNNGV. The CDR3 runs to 13 residues. The source of the sample is a study of CD8+ T cells in alopecia areata. Findings and caveats of the study: Scalp clonality dropped significantly under tofacitinib, as did expanded CD8+ top-100 clones. Uncertain still, given a single nonresponder, is whether baseline CD8+ expansion links to response.

This clonotype was sampled from a human donor with alopecia areata. The chain combines TRBV11-2 with TRBJ2-5, with D possibly matching TRBD1 (5 bases). This sample comprised CD8+ T cells sorted from blood, obtained at week 24, from a patient treated with tofacitinib. The CDR3 loop reads CASSLGDLETQYF. The CDR3 coding sequence is TGTGCCAGCAGCCTAGGGGATTTGGAGACCCAGTACTTC.